One and the same sample provided the 13 T cell receptor beta chains below, sequenced in a study of OX40 agonist ivuxolimab in advanced cancers. Method: immunoSEQ multiplex PCR; TCRdb's copy keeps in-frame clones and lacks some. The data show some 86,000 clones, with roughly 85% seen just once and less than 1.5% held by the top ten. The sequences come from CD4+ or CD8+ T cells sorted from blood, collected in a trial of the OX40 agonist ivuxolimab. These TCRs come from an adult with an advanced solid tumor such as melanoma, head and neck, liver or kidney cancer.

V usage is TRBV6-4 and J usage is TRBJ2-1, with TRBD2 matching over 10 bases. Germline lookup yields CDR1 MRHNA and CDR2 SNTAGT. This CDR3 contains 15 residues. The trim removed 4 bases at V and 0 bases at J, leaving 0 bases unmatched. CDR3 loop: CASSGTSGSYNEQFF. The DNA for the CDR3 is TGTGCCAGCAGTGGGACTAGCGGCTCCTACAATGAGCAGTTCTTC.

This sequence joins TRBV5-1 and TRBJ2-3; D may be TRBD2 (5 bases). The CDR3 is 14 residues long. The V and J ends lost 0 bases and 0 bases respectively, with 5 bases between them. The V gene's germline CDR1 is SGHRS and CDR2 YFSETQ. For the CDR3, the DNA is TGCGCCAGCAGCTTGGGAGGGAGCACAGATACGCAGTATTTT. Protein sequence: CASSLGGSTDTQYF. Looking up the rest from reference TRBV5-1 and TRBJ2-3 gives the full variable domain: KAGVTQTPRYLIKTRGQQVTLSCSPISGHRSVSWYQQTPGQGLQFLFEYFSETQRNKGNFPGRFSGRQFSNSRSEMNVSTLELGDSALYLCASSLGGSTDTQYFGPGTRLTVL.

The chain carries TRBV30 and TRBJ1-3, with a possible D match to TRBD1 (5 bases). V lost 2 bases to trimming and J lost 7 bases, with 9 bases between them. The V gene's germline CDR1 is GTSNPN and CDR2 SVGIG (reference sequence). CDR3 length equals 12 residues. The CDR3 sequence: CAWSRDLNTIYF. The CDR3 DNA sequence: TGTGCCTGGAGTCGGGACCTTAACACCATATATTTT.

The chain carries TRBV28 and TRBJ2-5; 8 bases line up with TRBD2. Germline loops: CDR1 MDHEN, CDR2 SYDVKM. The V and J ends lost 4 bases and 5 bases, in that order; junction bases with no gene match: 9. The CDR3 consists of 15 residues. For the CDR3, the DNA is TGTGCCAGCAGTTCGCCGTCGACTAGCGCGGAGACCCAGTACTTC. Translated: CASSSPSTSAETQYF.

The rearrangement joins TRBV5-5 to TRBJ1-1; perhaps TRBD1 as D (6 bases). The CDR3 extends over 14 amino acids. V was pared by 3 bases and J by 4 bases, with 13 bases between. CDR1 and CDR2 from the germline V gene are SGHKS and YYEKEE (reference sequence). CDR3 sequence reads: CASSSRDIITEAFF. The CDR3 region has the DNA TGTGCCAGCAGCTCCCGGGACATTATCACTGAAGCTTTCTTT. Looking up the rest from reference TRBV5-5 and TRBJ1-1 gives the full variable domain: DAGVTQSPTHLIKTRGQQVTLRCSPISGHKSVSWYQQVLGQGPQFIFQYYEKEERGRGNFPDRFSARQFPNYSSELNVNALLLGDSALYLCASSSRDIITEAFFGQGTRLTVV.

This rearrangement joins TRBV28 to TRBJ2-7, with a tentative D call TRBD1 (6 bases). Trimming took 5 bases from V and 6 from J, leaving 20 bases between them. The CDR3 runs to 15 residues. Germline V gene lookup returns CDR1 MDHEN and CDR2 SYDVKM. The CDR3 DNA sequence: TGTGCCAGCAGTATAGCCGACAGGTTAGATTTCGAGCAGTACTTC. Translating it yields CASSIADRLDFEQYF.

The CDR3 nucleotides are TGTGCCTCGAGGCAGGGAAACACCGGGGAGCTGTTTTTT. Amino acid sequence: CASRQGNTGELFF. V gene TRBV18 combines with J gene TRBJ2-2; D is possibly TRBD1 (5 bases). Germline CDR1 is KGHSH and CDR2 is LQKENI. V was trimmed by 11 bases and J by 2 bases, leaving 12 bases between them. This CDR3 spans 13 amino acids.

The chain employs TRBV2 and TRBJ1-2; 7 bases match TRBD1. The J segment lost 6 bases and the V segment lost 6 bases, leaving 10 bases of the junction unmatched. Germline loops: CDR1 SNHLY, CDR2 FYNNEI. The CDR3 spans 14 residues. The CDR3 bases are TGTGCCAGCAGAGGGGACAGCCCCGGGAATGGCTACACCTTC. Its protein is CASRGDSPGNGYTF.

The V and J genes are TRBV27 and TRBJ2-3; 9 nucleotides align to TRBD1. This CDR3 is built from 16 residues. Germline values: CDR1 MNHEY, CDR2 SMNVEV (reference sequence). After removal of 5 bases from V and 3 bases from J, the junction contained 9 bases not matched to a gene. CDR3 loop: CASSLPGQGMTDTQYF. The DNA of the CDR3 is TGTGCCAGCAGTCTTCCGGGACAGGGTATGACAGATACGCAGTATTTT.

This clone was counted a few times. This rearrangement joins TRBV19 to TRBJ1-1; 7 bases map to TRBD1. Germline V lookup: CDR1 LNHDA, CDR2 SQIVND (reference sequence). CDR3 length equals 13 residues. The V and J ends lost 10 bases and 2 bases, in that order; junction bases with no gene match: 7. CDR3 coding DNA: TGTGCCATAATCAACAGGGGAAACACTGAAGCTTTCTTT. Amino acid sequence: CAIINRGNTEAFF. Full variable domain (remainder filled in from reference TRBV19 and TRBJ1-1): DGGITQSPKYLFRKEGQNVTLSCEQNLNHDAMYWYRQDPGQGLRLIYYSQIVNDFQKGDIAEGYSVSREKKESFPLTVTSAQKNPTAFYLCAIINRGNTEAFFGQGTRLTVV.

The chain uses TRBV30 and TRBJ1-4; D ambiguous. Per the germline V gene, CDR1 is GTSNPN and CDR2 is SVGIG (reference sequence). V was clipped by 2 bases and J by 0 bases, with 10 bases between them. The CDR3 is 15 amino acids. The CDR3 reads CAWSPTSATNEKLFF. In DNA form, the CDR3 reads TGTGCCTGGAGTCCCACCAGTGCAACTAATGAAAAACTGTTTTTT.

V gene TRBV27 combines with J gene TRBJ2-4; 9 bases agree with TRBD1. CDR3 length equals 15 residues. Germline CDR1 reads MNHEY; CDR2 reads SMNVEV (reference sequence). V gave up 4 bases and J gave up 4 bases; unmatched junction bases: 5. The CDR3 nucleotides are TGTGCCAGCAGTTCGTTGGGGACAGGGAAAAACATTCAGTACTTC. Translated: CASSSLGTGKNIQYF.

This chain links TRBV6-5 with TRBJ2-3, with 13 bases fitting TRBD2. Germline loops: CDR1 MNHEY, CDR2 SVGAGI. The CDR3 totals 15 residues. Trimming took 2 bases from V and 6 from J; bases not matched to a gene: 2. The CDR3 protein is CASSYQGLAGDTQYF. In DNA form, the CDR3 reads TGTGCCAGCAGTTACCAGGGACTAGCGGGGGATACGCAGTATTTT.